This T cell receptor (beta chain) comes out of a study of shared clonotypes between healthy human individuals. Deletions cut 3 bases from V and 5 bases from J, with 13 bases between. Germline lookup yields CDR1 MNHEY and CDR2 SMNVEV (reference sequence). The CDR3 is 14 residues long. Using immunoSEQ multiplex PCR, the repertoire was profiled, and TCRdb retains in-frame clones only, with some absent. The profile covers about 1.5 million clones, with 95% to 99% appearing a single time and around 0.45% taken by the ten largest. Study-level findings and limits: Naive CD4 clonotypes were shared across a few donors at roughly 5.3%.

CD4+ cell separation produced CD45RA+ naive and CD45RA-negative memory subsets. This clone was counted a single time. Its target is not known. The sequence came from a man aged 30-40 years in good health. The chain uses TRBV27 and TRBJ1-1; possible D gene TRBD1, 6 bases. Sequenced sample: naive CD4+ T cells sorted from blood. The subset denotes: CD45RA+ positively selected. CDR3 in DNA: TGTGCCAGCAGTTTGCGGGGGGCTCGAACTGAAGCTTTCTTT. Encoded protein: CASSLRGARTEAFF.